This T cell receptor (beta chain) was captured in a study of vaccination and CD4 T cells after COVID-19. Study as a whole: Overlapping peptides covering the spike proteins of SARS-CoV-2, HCoV-NL63, HCoV-OC43 and HCoV-229E were added to stimulate cells.

Cultured CD4+ T cells had their DNA profiled by the Oncomine TCR Beta short-read assay. TCRdb re-analysed the PCR reads in MiXCR, keeping a single row per CDR3 protein. In the table there are over 8,500 distinct CDR3 sequences, roughly two fifths of which are singletons. Treatment here: roughly ten-day PBMC culture with coronavirus spike peptide pools or control peptides (ViraFEST assay). ViraFEST enlarged antigen-specific T cell populations with peptide pools and afterwards sequenced TCRs. Of note for this clonotype: Its matching antigen is unknown.

The sequencing sample was made of CD4+ T cells from blood, cultured in vitro. The source of this sequence is a human donor who had recovered from COVID-19.

As DNA, the CDR3 is TGCAGTGCTAGAGTCAAACCGGCTAGCCCCACAGATACGCAGTATTTT. It specifies CSARVKPASPTDTQYF. The chain links TRBV20-1 to TRBJ2-3, with D maybe TRBD2 (5 bases). V was shortened by 1 base and J by 2 bases, with 16 bases between the two germline ends. The CDR3 extends over 16 amino acids. The germline CDR1 and CDR2 sequences are DFQATT and SNEGSKA (reference sequence).